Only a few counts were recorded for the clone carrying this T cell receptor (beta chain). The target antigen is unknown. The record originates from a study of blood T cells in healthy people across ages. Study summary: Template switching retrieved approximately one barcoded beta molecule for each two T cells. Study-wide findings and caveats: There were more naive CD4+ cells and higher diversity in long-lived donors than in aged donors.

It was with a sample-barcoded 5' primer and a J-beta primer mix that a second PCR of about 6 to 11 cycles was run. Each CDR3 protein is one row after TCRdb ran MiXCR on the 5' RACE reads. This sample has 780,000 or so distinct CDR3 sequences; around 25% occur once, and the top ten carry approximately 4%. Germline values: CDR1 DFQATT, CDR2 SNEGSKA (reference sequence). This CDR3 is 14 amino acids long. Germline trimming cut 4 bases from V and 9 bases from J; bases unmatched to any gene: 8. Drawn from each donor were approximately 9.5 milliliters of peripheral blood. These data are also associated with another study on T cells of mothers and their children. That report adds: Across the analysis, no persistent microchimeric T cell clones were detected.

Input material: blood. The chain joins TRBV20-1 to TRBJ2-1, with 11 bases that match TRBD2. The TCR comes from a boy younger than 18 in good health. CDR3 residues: CSAIASGGPIEQFF. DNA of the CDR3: TGCAGTGCTATAGCTAGCGGGGGGCCTATTGAGCAGTTCTTC.